This T cell receptor beta chain is drawn from a study of T-cell reconstitution after alpha-beta-depleted transplantation in children. A TCRbeta library incorporating unique molecular identifiers was prepared. TCRdb processed the PCR reads anew with MiXCR; each CDR3 protein has one entry. The table has over 550,000 distinct CDR3 sequences, about 10% seen once. V lost 7 bases and J 6 bases, leaving 12 bases between the germline ends. Germline V gene lookup returns CDR1 KGHDR and CDR2 SFDVKD. The CDR3 has 13 amino acids. The sample consisted of PBMCs from the stem cell graft donor, taken from the stem cell graft. The receptor was isolated from a human donor who donated a stem cell graft to a child with acute myeloid leukemia. This sequence joins TRBV24-1 and TRBJ2-1, with a tentative D call TRBD1 (5 bases). CDR3 residues: CATRSDRRNEQFF. The CDR3 DNA reads as TGTGCCACCAGATCAGACAGACGCAATGAGCAGTTCTTC.